The next 25 T cell receptor beta chains were all read from a single sample in a study of identical twins. TCRdb used MiXCR to reprocess the 5' RACE reads, holding one entry per CDR3 protein. The sample has some 900,000 distinct CDR3 sequences, around an eighth seen once. In addition, the sample was reused for a study of yellow fever vaccine responses in identical twins.

Input material: PBMCs. Receptors were obtained from a woman under 30 in good health.

This clonotype was detected a few times. J is TRBJ1-1 and V is TRBV28, with 8 nucleotides matching TRBD1. The CDR3 consists of 17 residues. Unmatched junction bases numbered 17, after V lost 7 bases and J lost 4 bases. Per the germline V gene, CDR1 is MDHEN and CDR2 is SYDVKM. CDR3 sequence (DNA): TGTGCCAGCACCGAAAACGGGGCAGGGGGCGCCGGCACTGAAGCTTTCTTT. Amino acid sequence: CASTENGAGGAGTEAFF. The full variable domain, rest sourced from reference TRBV28 and TRBJ1-1, is DVKVTQSSRYLVKRTGEKVFLECVQDMDHENMFWYRQDPGLGLRLIYFSYDVKMKEKGDIPEGYSVSREKKERFSLILESASTNQTSMYLCASTENGAGGAGTEAFFGQGTRLTVV.

The genes are TRBV5-1 and TRBJ2-7, with TRBD2 identical over 10 bases. Germline loops: CDR1 SGHRS, CDR2 YFSETQ. V lost 2 bases and J lost 4; bases outside the gene matches: 15. The CDR3 runs to 18 residues. The CDR3: CASSLALHLAGEIYEQYF. Here the CDR3 DNA reads TGCGCCAGCAGCTTAGCACTGCACCTAGCGGGAGAGATATACGAGCAGTACTTC.

This clonotype was counted between two and nine times. V usage is TRBV6-2 or TRBV6-3 and J usage is TRBJ2-1, with D uncertain. The CDR3 covers 12 residues. Trimming stripped 10 bases from V and 6 bases from J, with 13 bases between. CDR1 and CDR2 (germline): MNHEY, SVGEGT. CDR3 nucleotide sequence: TGTGCCACGGAATTAGGCCCCAATGAGCAGTTCTTC. This translates into CATELGPNEQFF.

In its sample, this clonotype was seen a few times. This chain uses TRBV20-1 with TRBJ2-1; 7 positions match TRBD2. Trimming at V came to 7 bases and at J to 1 base, leaving 16 bases not matched to a gene. Germline assignment: CDR1 DFQATT and CDR2 SNEGSKA (reference sequence). CDR3 length: 17 residues. The CDR3 bases are TGCAGTGTTCAGAGAATCGGGGTAGCGGGTTCCTACAATGAGCAGTTCTTC. Amino acids: CSVQRIGVAGSYNEQFF.

This clonotype was counted only a few times. This sequence joins TRBV6-5 and TRBJ2-1; 11 bases are shared with TRBD2. CDR3 length: 14 residues. Germline V lookup: CDR1 MNHEY, CDR2 SVGAGI. The V segment lost 0 bases and the J segment 14 bases; nucleotides outside the gene matches: 6. DNA of the CDR3: TGTGCCAGCAGTTACTCTAAGACTAGCGGGGAAGAGTTCTTC. It encodes CASSYSKTSGEEFF.

This clonotype was observed at least ten times. This chain uses TRBV10-3 with TRBJ2-7; 8 nucleotides match TRBD2. There are 13 residues in the CDR3. Germline CDR1 reads ENHRY; CDR2 reads SYGVKD. The V and J ends lost 6 bases and 5 bases, in that order; junction bases with no gene match: 6. CDR3 protein: CAISWTSFDEQYV. DNA for the CDR3: TGTGCCATCAGCTGGACTAGCTTCGACGAGCAGTACGTC.

This clonotype was detected only a few times. V is TRBV6-1 and J is TRBJ2-3, with D uncertain. This CDR3 is 14 amino acids long. Trimming shortened V by 6 bases and J by 6 bases, and 16 bases separated the two germline ends. Germline values: CDR1 MNHNS, CDR2 SASEGT. Here the CDR3 reads CASRGTGWVDTQYF. CDR3 bases: TGTGCCAGCAGAGGAACGGGTTGGGTGGATACGCAGTATTTT.

The sample holds a few counts of this clonotype. V and J are TRBV7-2 and TRBJ2-1; 12 positions agree with TRBD2. Germline V gene lookup returns CDR1 SGHTA and CDR2 FQGNSA. The CDR3 has 15 amino acids. With V trimmed by 3 bases and J by 5 bases, 2 bases remained unmatched. The CDR3 region has the DNA TGTGCCAGCAGCTTGACTAGCGGGAGTAACAATGAGCAGTTCTTC. This sequence encodes CASSLTSGSNNEQFF.

This clonotype was detected only a few times. J is TRBJ2-2 and V is TRBV3-1, with TRBD2 matching over 7 bases. Germline V gene sequence: CDR1 LGHDT, CDR2 YNNKEL (reference sequence). V trimming: 4 bases; J trimming: 6 bases; junction bases outside the gene matches: 5. The CDR3 is made up of 14 amino acids. The CDR3 region is CASSRTRESGELFF. CDR3 coding DNA: TGTGCCAGCAGCCGGACTAGGGAGTCCGGGGAGCTGTTTTTT.

The chain combines TRBV20-1 with TRBJ2-2; TRBD2 agrees at 8 bases. V was pared by 6 bases and J by 5 bases, with 8 bases of the junction left unmatched. Per germline, CDR1 DFQATT and CDR2 SNEGSKA (reference sequence). The length of the CDR3 is 14 residues. The CDR3 nucleotides are TGCAGTGCCAACAAAGCTAGCGGGACCGGGGAGCTGTTTTTT. Protein sequence: CSANKASGTGELFF.

This clonotype was seen only once. The CDR3 coding sequence is TGCGCCAGCAAGAAACAGGAGAACACTGAAGCTTTCTTT. Translating it yields CASKKQENTEAFF. The rearrangement joins TRBV5-1 to TRBJ1-1; TRBD1 might be the D (5 bases). V was pared by 6 bases and J by 1 base, with 10 bases between. The CDR3 contains 13 residues. Germline-derived CDR1 and CDR2 are SGHRS and YFSETQ.

This sequence joins TRBV7-9 and TRBJ1-6, with TRBD1 matching 8 bases. The CDR3 is made up of 16 amino acids. Germline V CDR1 and CDR2: SEHNR, FQNEAQ (reference sequence). The V segment lost 0 bases and the J segment 10 bases; nucleotides outside the gene matches: 8. The CDR3 sequence: CASSLANDRGRSPLHF. The CDR3 DNA reads as TGTGCCAGCAGCTTAGCCAATGACAGGGGTAGGTCACCCCTCCACTTT. Full variable domain (rest looked up from reference TRBV7-9 and TRBJ1-6): DTGVSQNPRHKITKRGQNVTFRCDPISEHNRLYWYRQTLGQGPEFLTYFQNEAQLEKSRLLSDRFSAERPKGSFSTLEIQRTEQGDSAMYLCASSLANDRGRSPLHFGNGTRLTVT.

The table lists this clonotype with a few counts. This chain joins TRBV6-5 and TRBJ1-1, with TRBD1 matching over 10 bases. This CDR3 is built from 15 residues. The germline CDR1 and CDR2 sequences are MNHEY and SVGAGI. The V and J ends lost 2 bases and 1 base, in that order; junction bases with no gene match: 1. As DNA, the CDR3 is TGTGCCAGCAGTTACGGGACAGGGGAGAACACTGAAGCTTTCTTT. This translates into CASSYGTGENTEAFF.

This chain uses TRBV20-1 with TRBJ2-2; 10 bases match TRBD2. The J segment lost 2 bases and the V segment lost 8 bases, leaving 5 bases of the junction unmatched. This CDR3 contains 14 residues. Germline V gene data show CDR1 as DFQATT and CDR2 as SNEGSKA (reference sequence). In nucleotides, the CDR3 is TGCAGTCTGCTAGCGGGGGACAACACCGGGGAGCTGTTTTTT. Its translation is CSLLAGDNTGELFF.

This clonotype was observed a handful of times. The rearrangement uses TRBV7-8 and TRBJ2-2; TRBD2 matches at 12 bases. CDR3 size: 16 residues. V dropped 1 base and J dropped 6; count of bases not matched to a gene: 3. Germline-derived CDR1 and CDR2 are SGHVS and FQNEAQ. This chain's CDR3 is CASSLGLAGGPGELFF. For the CDR3, the DNA is TGTGCCAGCAGCTTAGGTCTAGCGGGAGGGCCCGGGGAGCTGTTTTTT.

V and J are TRBV4-1 and TRBJ2-7; TRBD2 is a possible D gene (7 bases). CDR3 size: 16 residues. Looked up from germline, CDR1 is MGHRA and CDR2 is YSYEKL. Trimming left V 0 bases short and J 3 bases short, with 15 bases between. As DNA, the CDR3 is TGCGCCAGCAGCCAAGATCACGGGGGGCTATACTACGAGCAGTACTTC. Its protein product is CASSQDHGGLYYEQYF.

This clonotype has a count of ten or more. This chain connects TRBV6-5 to TRBJ2-1; no clear D gene. The germline CDR1 and CDR2 sequences are MNHEY and SVGAGI. CDR3 length: 12 residues. V gave up 2 bases and J gave up 7 bases, with 6 bases separating them. CDR3 nucleotides: TGTGCCAGCAGTTACGCGGCGAATGAGCAGTTCTTC. Amino acid sequence: CASSYAANEQFF.

By share, this clonotype counts as medium-sized. The V and J genes are TRBV28 and TRBJ1-6; D unclear. Trimming shortened V by 6 bases and J by 14 bases, and 14 bases separated the two germline ends. Germline loops: CDR1 MDHEN, CDR2 SYDVKM. The CDR3 is 12 residues long. CDR3 amino acids: CASRPHSWALHF. CDR3 coding DNA: TGTGCCAGCAGACCTCACTCTTGGGCCCTCCACTTT. Using reference TRBV28 and TRBJ1-6 for the parts outside the CDR3, the full variable domain is DVKVTQSSRYLVKRTGEKVFLECVQDMDHENMFWYRQDPGLGLRLIYFSYDVKMKEKGDIPEGYSVSREKKERFSLILESASTNQTSMYLCASRPHSWALHFGNGTRLTVT.

This clonotype came up a few times. The chain links TRBV20-1 to TRBJ2-7; D gene uncertain. CDR1 DFQATT and CDR2 SNEGSKA come from the germline V gene (reference sequence). This CDR3 spans 12 amino acids. Trimming took 5 bases from V and 6 from J, leaving 14 bases between them. The CDR3 reads CSAGPGLGEQYV. In nucleotides, the CDR3 is TGCAGTGCTGGACCGGGTTTGGGCGAGCAGTACGTC.

The chain links TRBV10-3 to TRBJ1-1; D gene ambiguous. The CDR3 has 12 residues. V was cut by 6 bases and J by 1 base, with 6 bases left in between. Germline V CDR1 and CDR2: ENHRY, SYGVKD. The CDR3 coding sequence is TGTGCCATCAGGGAAGGGAACACTGAAGCTTTCTTT. Translating it yields CAIREGNTEAFF.

There are a few counts of this clonotype. In DNA form, the CDR3 reads TGCGCCCCCCTATCTGGGGCCAACGTCCTGACTTTC. Translated: CAPLSGANVLTF. The V gene is TRBV5-1, the J gene TRBJ2-6; no firm D call. In germline, CDR1 is SGHRS, CDR2 YFSETQ. Between the trimmed V and J ends, which lost 10 bases and 1 base, there was a span of 6 bases. The CDR3 runs to 12 residues.

A few counts support this clonotype. The chain recombines TRBV12-3 or TRBV12-4 with TRBJ2-5; D may be TRBD1 or TRBD2 (5 bases each). Trimming shortened V by 3 bases and J by 2 bases, and 10 bases separated the two germline ends. This CDR3 contains 14 residues. The CDR3 loop reads CASSFLGVQETQYF. The CDR3 bases are TGTGCCAGCAGTTTTCTGGGGGTTCAAGAGACCCAGTACTTC.

The rearrangement uses TRBV11-2 and TRBJ2-2, with D unclear. Trimming shortened V by 6 bases and J by 3 bases, and 14 bases separated the two germline ends. Germline CDR1 SGHAT, CDR2 FQNNGV. The CDR3 has 15 amino acids. CDR3 nucleotide sequence: TGTGCCAGCAGACTCCCTCTTTTGGACACCGGGGAGCTGTTTTTT. Protein: CASRLPLLDTGELFF.

The sample holds a few counts of this clonotype. The J gene is TRBJ2-3, the V gene TRBV6-1; 12 bases map to TRBD2. Trimming took 8 bases from V and 1 from J; bases not matched to a gene: 4. This CDR3 comprises 15 residues. The germline gives CDR1 MNHNS, CDR2 SASEGT. The CDR3: CASGLAGGGTDTQYF. The CDR3 DNA follows: TGTGCCAGCGGCCTAGCGGGGGGGGGCACAGATACGCAGTATTTT.

V gene TRBV20-1 combines with J gene TRBJ1-6, with 8 bases lining up with TRBD1. This CDR3 contains 13 residues. The germline gives CDR1 DFQATT, CDR2 SNEGSKA (reference sequence). Trimming removed 6 bases from V and 9 bases from J; junction bases left unmatched: 7. The CDR3 loop reads CSARQGSVSPLHF. As DNA, the CDR3 is TGCAGTGCCCGACAGGGGAGTGTTTCACCCCTCCACTTT.